The 8 T cell receptor beta chains below come from one sample, sequenced in a study of T-cell reconstitution after alpha-beta-depleted transplantation in children. Unique molecular identifiers were incorporated into the prepared TCRbeta library. TCRdb redid the calling of the PCR reads with MiXCR, one entry per CDR3 protein. This table holds 250,000 to 300,000 distinct CDR3 sequences, just over 7.5% found once. For these TCRs, the target antigens are not known. Study-wide results and caveats: T-cell counts and diversity at one year post-transplant came mainly from newly produced T cells.

The material was peripheral blood, obtained 360 days after TCRalphabeta/CD19-depleted stem cell transplant. The source is a female patient between 2 and 10 years old who had a stem cell transplant for Fanconi anemia, so the T cells may come from the graft donor.

About this clonotype itself: This may be a read error: a much more frequent sequence differs by one nucleotide. The J gene is TRBJ2-1, the V gene TRBV28; 11 bases fit TRBD2. The CDR3 contains 16 residues. Germline CDR1 MDHEN, CDR2 SYDVKM. DNA of the CDR3: TGTCCCAGCAGACAGGGGACTAGCGGTTTCTACAATGAGCAGTTCTTC. This encodes CPSRQGTSGFYNEQFF.

There are many counts of this clonotype. V is TRBV11-2 and J is TRBJ2-2; tentative D call: TRBD2 (6 bases). Trimming cost V 3 bases and J 5 bases, with 10 bases left between them. CDR1 and CDR2 from the germline V gene are SGHAT and FQNNGV. The CDR3 contains 14 residues. DNA of the CDR3: TGTGCCAGCAGCTTCCGGGGGTGGACCGGGGAGCTGTTTTTT. Amino acids: CASSFRGWTGELFF.

The table lists this clonotype with many counts. The rearrangement uses TRBV10-3 and TRBJ1-1, with D uncertain. Germline assignment: CDR1 ENHRY and CDR2 SYGVKD. V lost 6 bases and J 7 bases, leaving 9 bases between the germline ends. The CDR3 runs 11 residues. The DNA for the CDR3 is TGTGCCATCAGCCAGACGGGTGAAGCTTTCTTT. This codes for CAISQTGEAFF.

Only a few counts were recorded for this clonotype. The chain uses TRBV11-2 and TRBJ1-2, with a possible D match to TRBD1 (6 bases). V was cut by 1 base and J by 4 bases, with 10 bases left in between. CDR1 and CDR2 (germline): SGHAT, FQNNGV. There are 14 residues in the CDR3. The CDR3 DNA follows: TGTGCCAGCAGCTTAGCGACAGGCGTCTATGGCTACACCTTC. It encodes CASSLATGVYGYTF.

The rearrangement joins TRBV5-1 to TRBJ2-5; D perhaps matches TRBD1 (6 bases). The CDR3 covers 14 residues. Germline V gives CDR1 SGHRS, CDR2 YFSETQ. Trimming left V 1 base short and J 5 bases short, with 12 bases between. The CDR3 DNA reads TGCGCCAGCAGCTTGACAGGGACGGGGGAGACCCAGTACTTC. This sequence encodes CASSLTGTGETQYF.

V and J are TRBV20-1 and TRBJ2-1; 10 nucleotides line up with TRBD2. The CDR3 spans 20 residues. The V segment lost 5 bases and the J segment 4 bases; nucleotides outside the gene matches: 23. Looked up from germline, CDR1 is DFQATT and CDR2 is SNEGSKA (reference sequence). This CDR3 is CSAPTLHTRGLARTYNEQFF. As DNA, the CDR3 is TGCAGTGCTCCCACCCTCCACACGCGGGGACTAGCGCGAACGTACAATGAGCAGTTCTTC.

This clonotype was counted many times. The chain recombines TRBV29-1 with TRBJ2-3; 7 bases are shared with TRBD2. The CDR3 is 12 amino acids. Germline CDR1 and CDR2: SQVTM and ANQGSEA. The V gene end was trimmed by 4 bases and the J gene end by 3 bases; junction bases not matched to a gene: 1. The CDR3 sequence is CSVVRGTDTQYF. The CDR3 nucleotides read TGCAGCGTTGTGCGGGGGACAGATACGCAGTATTTT.

The chain has TRBV7-2 and TRBJ2-7; 8 nucleotides match TRBD2. V shed 2 bases, J shed 6 bases, and the junction held 9 bases outside the gene matches. Germline CDR1 SGHTA, CDR2 FQGNSA. CDR3 length: 15 amino acids. The CDR3 loop is CASSLNRGGLGEQYF. In nucleotides, the CDR3 is TGTGCCAGCAGCTTAAACCGCGGGGGGTTGGGCGAGCAGTACTTC.